The count of the clone carrying this T cell receptor (beta chain) is one. No antigen is known for it. The CDR3 has 13 amino acids. J lost 5 bases, V lost 3 bases, and 4 bases had no gene match. Germline CDR1 reads SGHTA; CDR2 reads FQGNSA. This sample was included in a study of CD4+ T cells in melanoma. Study-wide results and limits: A reported correlation linked neoantigen-specific CD4+ T cells to CD8+, macrophage and B cell function. Diverse differentiation states were reported for melanoma neoantigen-specific CD4+ T cells.

Libraries were prepared by immunoSEQ multiplex PCR; TCRdb keeps only in-frame clonotypes and omits some of them. The sample lists about 120,000 clones, about 90% occurring once. Sequences were obtained from peripheral blood. The TCR sequence derives from a human donor with melanoma. The rearrangement links TRBV7-2 to TRBJ2-7; 7 nucleotides line up with TRBD2. CDR3 bases: TGTGCCAGCAGCTTTGGACTAGTGAACGAGCAGTACTTC. Translating it yields CASSFGLVNEQYF. Looking up the rest from reference TRBV7-2 and TRBJ2-7 gives the full variable domain: GAGVSQSPSNKVTEKGKDVELRCDPISGHTALYWYRQSLGQGLEFLIYFQGNSAPDKSGLPSDRFSAERTGGSVSTLTIQRTQQEDSAVYLCASSFGLVNEQYFGPGTRLTVT.